Presented here are 18 T cell receptor beta chains from one specimen sequenced in a study of shared clonotypes between healthy human individuals. Sequencing used immunoSEQ multiplex PCR; TCRdb keeps in-frame clones, though not all of them. The profile shows about 2.1 million clones, about 93% of them singletons. The naive CD8 fraction comprised CD45RO-negative cells positively selected for CCR7 and excluded terminally differentiated effector memory CD45RA+ cells. The sequencing input was naive CD8+ T cells from PBMCs. The receptors here all came from a man between 18 and 29 years old in good health. Some clones in this sample may be carry-over from other donors' samples.

V gene TRBV14 combines with J gene TRBJ2-2; 9 bases agree with TRBD2. The V and J ends lost 3 bases and 4 bases, in that order; junction bases with no gene match: 6. The germline CDR1 and CDR2 sequences are SGHDN and FVKESK. The CDR3 sequence is 16 residues long. The CDR3 spells CASSQGLAGITGELFF. The CDR3 DNA is TGTGCCAGCAGCCAGGGCCTAGCGGGAATCACCGGGGAGCTGTTTTTT.

This chain connects TRBV19 to TRBJ2-7; D is uncertain. Germline V CDR1 and CDR2: LNHDA, SQIVND (reference sequence). This CDR3 is built from 12 residues. V was pared by 10 bases and J by 6 bases, with 16 bases between. CDR3 region: CATLGKGSEQYF. The CDR3 nucleotides read TGTGCCACCCTGGGGAAAGGGTCCGAGCAGTACTTC.

For the CDR3, the DNA is TGCGCCAGCAGCTTGGGGGGCAGACTAGCGGGAAGGTACAATGAGCAGTTCTTC. Protein: CASSLGGRLAGRYNEQFF. The V and J genes are TRBV5-1 and TRBJ2-1, with 11 bases identical to TRBD2. V was clipped by 0 bases and J by 4 bases; unmatched bases: 9. Germline assignment: CDR1 SGHRS and CDR2 YFSETQ. The CDR3 totals 18 residues.

The V and J genes are TRBV28 and TRBJ2-5, with 8 bases aligning to TRBD2. J was trimmed by 5 bases and V by 3 bases; bases with no gene match: 5. CDR1 and CDR2 from the germline V gene are MDHEN and SYDVKM. CDR3 length: 14 amino acids. The CDR3 DNA is TGTGCCAGCAGTTTTCAGCGGGAGCAGGAGACCCAGTACTTC. Its protein product is CASSFQREQETQYF. Drawing the rest from reference TRBV28 and TRBJ2-5, the complete variable domain is DVKVTQSSRYLVKRTGEKVFLECVQDMDHENMFWYRQDPGLGLRLIYFSYDVKMKEKGDIPEGYSVSREKKERFSLILESASTNQTSMYLCASSFQREQETQYFGPGTRLLVL.

The CDR3 DNA follows: TGTGCCAGCACTCATCTAGCGGGAGGAACTACAGGTGAGCAGTTCTTC. Its translation is CASTHLAGGTTGEQFF. The chain joins TRBV6-4 to TRBJ2-1; 11 bases map to TRBD2. Germline V CDR1 and CDR2: MRHNA, SNTAGT. This CDR3 region has 16 residues. The ends lost 7 bases at V and 9 bases at J; junction bases unmatched: 14.

This clone was recorded once. The V gene is TRBV27, the J gene TRBJ2-7, with 8 bases fitting TRBD1. There are 16 residues in the CDR3. J was trimmed by 3 bases and V by 0 bases; bases with no gene match: 7. Germline CDR1 is MNHEY and CDR2 is SMNVEV (reference sequence). The chain's CDR3 is CASSLSIGTGIYEQYF. CDR3 nucleotides: TGTGCCAGCAGTTTATCGATCGGGACAGGAATCTACGAGCAGTACTTC.

CDR3 nucleotides: TGTGCCAGCAGCACTCCCGGGACAGGACTCTACGAGCAGTACTTC. It encodes CASSTPGTGLYEQYF. This chain connects TRBV7-8 to TRBJ2-7, with 8 bases matching TRBD1. Germline trimming cut 5 bases from V and 3 bases from J; bases unmatched to any gene: 9. CDR1 is SGHVS and CDR2 is FQNEAQ in the germline V gene. The CDR3 length is 15 residues. The full variable domain, with the rest looked up from reference TRBV7-8 and TRBJ2-7, is GAGVSQSPRYKVAKRGQDVALRCDPISGHVSLFWYQQALGQGPEFLTYFQNEAQLDKSGLPSDRFFAERPEGSVSTLKIQRTQQEDSAVYLCASSTPGTGLYEQYFGPGTRLTVT.

The rearrangement links TRBV7-6 to TRBJ2-7; 7 nucleotides match TRBD1. CDR3 length: 14 residues. Germline V gene lookup returns CDR1 SGHVS and CDR2 FNYEAQ. V shed 5 bases and J 0 bases; nucleotides not matched to a gene: 4. CDR3 amino acids: CASSPGDSSYEQYF. DNA of the CDR3: TGTGCCAGCAGCCCCGGGGACAGCTCCTACGAGCAGTACTTC. The entire variable domain, with the rest obtained from reference TRBV7-6 and TRBJ2-7, is as follows: GAGVSQSPRYKVTKRGQDVALRCDPISGHVSLYWYRQALGQGPEFLTYFNYEAQQDKSGLPNDRFSAERPEGSISTLTIQRTEQRDSAMYRCASSPGDSSYEQYFGPGTRLTVT.

The gene calls are TRBV6-1 and TRBJ1-4; D might be TRBD1 (6 bases). The V gene's germline CDR1 is MNHNS and CDR2 SASEGT. Trimming shortened V by 0 bases and J by 4 bases, and 18 bases separated the two germline ends. The CDR3 runs 18 residues. In DNA, the CDR3 is TGTGCCAGCAGTGAAGCTCGGTTGCGGTGGACAGTTAATGAAAAACTGTTTTTT. Translated: CASSEARLRWTVNEKLFF.

The CDR3 reads CASSRDITGELFF. The CDR3 DNA is TGTGCCAGCAGCCGGGACATTACCGGGGAGCTGTTTTTT. V is TRBV5-4 and J is TRBJ2-2; D might be TRBD1 (6 bases). The CDR3 covers 13 residues. V lost 4 bases and J lost 5, with 9 bases in between. The germline CDR1 and CDR2 sequences are SGHNT and YYREEE (reference sequence).

In this sample, this clone turned up once. The rearrangement links TRBV27 to TRBJ2-7; D is perhaps TRBD1 or TRBD2 (6 bases each). CDR1 and CDR2 from the germline V gene are MNHEY and SMNVEV (reference sequence). V lost 6 bases and J lost 4, with 10 bases in between. This CDR3 spans 12 amino acids. The CDR3 sequence: CASRGGLYEQYF. CDR3 DNA: TGTGCCAGCAGAGGGGGGCTATACGAGCAGTACTTC.

The chain employs TRBV6-1 and TRBJ1-5, with unresolved D. V lost 0 bases, J lost 11 bases, and 8 bases lay in between. The CDR3 is 12 amino acids. Per germline, CDR1 MNHNS and CDR2 SASEGT. The CDR3 is CASSEAWQSQHF. Here the CDR3 DNA reads TGTGCCAGCAGTGAAGCGTGGCAGTCCCAGCATTTT.

The chain is built from TRBV15 and TRBJ1-5; 8 nucleotides align to TRBD1. The CDR3 is 15 residues long. V was clipped by 4 bases and J by 5 bases; unmatched bases: 7. CDR1 and CDR2 (germline): LNHNV, YYDKDF (reference sequence). CDR3 amino acids: CATSTTGTGDQPQHF. The CDR3 nucleotides read TGTGCCACCAGCACAACCGGGACAGGAGATCAGCCCCAGCATTTT.

The chain carries TRBV9 and TRBJ2-1; possibly TRBD2 for D (6 bases). The CDR3 runs to 14 residues. Germline lookup yields CDR1 SGDLS and CDR2 YYNGEE. V was clipped by 3 bases and J by 7 bases, with 14 bases between them. This chain's CDR3 is CASSARAAGNEQFF. The DNA of the CDR3 is TGTGCCAGCAGCGCCAGGGCGGCGGGGAATGAGCAGTTCTTC.

The DNA of the CDR3 is TGTGCCAGCAGTTTTAGAGGCTCGGGAAACACTGAAGCTTTCTTT. Encoded protein: CASSFRGSGNTEAFF. This chain connects TRBV28 to TRBJ1-1, with D hard to call. The V and J ends lost 3 bases and 2 bases respectively, with 13 bases between them. The CDR3 runs to 15 residues. Germline lookup yields CDR1 MDHEN and CDR2 SYDVKM.

J is TRBJ1-1 and V is TRBV5-1; no definite D call. The CDR3 contains 15 residues. Trimming took 0 bases from V and 1 from J, leaving 10 bases between them. Germline V gives CDR1 SGHRS, CDR2 YFSETQ. The CDR3 DNA sequence: TGCGCCAGCAGCTTGGCGACAAGGACGAACACTGAAGCTTTCTTT. Its translation: CASSLATRTNTEAFF.

The chain combines TRBV7-9 with TRBJ1-4, with 9 bases lining up with TRBD1. The length of the CDR3 is 16 residues. V lost 6 bases to trimming and J lost 1 base; unmatched junction nucleotides: 6. CDR1 is SEHNR and CDR2 is FQNEAQ in the germline V gene (reference sequence). Here the CDR3 reads CASSSWGQGTNEKLFF. The CDR3 nucleotides read TGTGCCAGCAGTTCATGGGGACAGGGAACTAATGAAAAACTGTTTTTT.

This chain links TRBV7-9 with TRBJ2-3, with 9 bases that match TRBD2. The trim removed 7 bases at V and 5 bases at J, leaving 13 bases unmatched. The germline V gene has CDR1 SEHNR and CDR2 FQNEAQ (reference sequence). This CDR3 is 16 amino acids long. CDR3 loop: CASISPSGTPGDTQYF. The CDR3 DNA sequence: TGTGCCAGCATTTCGCCTAGCGGGACCCCCGGAGATACGCAGTATTTT.